One sample yielded the 28 T cell receptor beta chains listed below, sequenced in a study of shared clonotypes between healthy human individuals. TCRdb's table, derived via immunoSEQ multiplex PCR, lists solely in-frame clones and lacks some. In the table there are just over 2,000,000 clones, roughly 94% of which are singletons. Sequencing was carried out using naive CD4+ T cells sorted from blood. Sample subset: CD45RA+ positively selected. These receptors all come from a man aged 18 to 30 in good health.

This chain uses TRBV4-3 with TRBJ1-4; TRBD1 agrees at 7 bases. CDR1 LGHNA and CDR2 YSLEER come from the germline V gene. The CDR3 consists of 13 residues. With 1 base clipped from V and 7 bases from J, the junction kept 0 bases outside the gene matches. The CDR3 DNA reads TGCGCCAGCAGCCAAGGGGACAGTGAAAAACTGTTTTTT. Translated: CASSQGDSEKLFF.

The chain couples TRBV10-3 to TRBJ2-7; TRBD2 matches 7 bases. With 3 bases clipped from V and 9 bases from J, the junction kept 14 bases outside the gene matches. The CDR3 has 15 amino acids. Germline values: CDR1 ENHRY, CDR2 SYGVKD. CDR3 DNA: TGTGCCATCAGTGATTCCGGGACTAAAGGTTTCGGGCAGTACTTC. Its protein product is CAISDSGTKGFGQYF.

CDR3 sequence: CASSEAMSRSTEAFF. In DNA form, the CDR3 reads TGTGCCAGCAGTGAAGCGATGTCGCGCAGCACTGAAGCTTTCTTT. This chain uses TRBV2 with TRBJ1-1, with unresolved D. Germline V gene data show CDR1 as SNHLY and CDR2 as FYNNEI. Trimming pared 0 bases from V and 4 bases from J, leaving 12 bases between. The CDR3 runs 15 residues.

The rearrangement uses TRBV25-1 and TRBJ1-5, with a tentative D call TRBD1 (5 bases). Trimming stripped 8 bases from V and 0 bases from J, with 8 bases between. The germline CDR1 and CDR2 sequences are MGHDK and SYGVNS. CDR3 length: 13 amino acids. The CDR3 loop reads CASAGSSNQPQHF. The CDR3 DNA reads TGTGCCAGCGCAGGGAGTAGCAATCAGCCCCAGCATTTT.

As concerns this clone: The sample holds other DNA sequences that translate to the same CDR3. The CDR3 protein is CASSSQGDSYEQYF. The CDR3 DNA is TGTGCCAGCAGTTCCCAGGGGGATTCCTACGAGCAGTACTTC. The rearrangement joins TRBV7-3 to TRBJ2-7, with 7 positions matching TRBD1. The V gene's germline CDR1 is SGHTA and CDR2 FQGTGA. With 6 bases clipped from V and 1 base from J, the junction kept 6 bases outside the gene matches. This CDR3 is 14 amino acids long.

The CDR3 nucleotides read TGTGCCAGCAGAAATGACAGGAGTTATTACGAGCAGTACTTC. Its protein is CASRNDRSYYEQYF. The rearrangement joins TRBV2 to TRBJ2-7, with D tentatively TRBD1 (6 bases). The V and J ends lost 6 bases and 4 bases respectively, with 16 bases between them. The CDR3 runs 14 residues. CDR1 and CDR2 (germline): SNHLY, FYNNEI.

The V gene is TRBV5-4, the J gene TRBJ2-5, with TRBD2 matching over 8 bases. The J segment lost 2 bases and the V segment lost 5 bases, leaving 5 bases of the junction unmatched. Germline values: CDR1 SGHNT, CDR2 YYREEE (reference sequence). The CDR3 spans 14 residues. Written as DNA, the CDR3 is TGTGCCAGCAGAATTAGCGGGGTTCAAGAGACCCAGTACTTC. As protein: CASRISGVQETQYF. The complete variable domain, with remaining parts taken from reference TRBV5-4 and TRBJ2-5, reads ETGVTQSPTHLIKTRGQQVTLRCSSQSGHNTVSWYQQALGQGPQFIFQYYREEENGRGNFPPRFSGLQFPNYSSELNVNALELDDSALYLCASRISGVQETQYFGPGTRLLVL.

In its sample, this clone was seen once. The V gene is TRBV7-8, the J gene TRBJ2-1; TRBD2 is a possible D gene (5 bases). The germline V gene encodes CDR1 SGHVS and CDR2 FQNEAQ. The CDR3 is 13 amino acids. V dropped 4 bases and J dropped 9 bases, with 13 bases sitting between them. The CDR3 DNA reads TGTGCCAGCAGCTCGGCGGCGGGCGGTGAGCAGTTCTTC. Translated: CASSSAAGGEQFF.

This rearrangement joins TRBV28 to TRBJ1-2; possibly TRBD1 for D (6 bases). The germline V gene has CDR1 MDHEN and CDR2 SYDVKM. Trimming left V 4 bases short and J 8 bases short, with 11 bases between. The CDR3 length is 12 residues. This CDR3 is CASSSPRGGYTF. The DNA of the CDR3 is TGTGCCAGCAGTTCCCCTAGGGGGGGCTACACCTTC.

V is TRBV27 and J is TRBJ2-7; 10 bases are shared with TRBD1. V trimming: 6 bases; J trimming: 2 bases; junction bases outside the gene matches: 4. CDR3 length equals 14 residues. Germline CDR1 and CDR2: MNHEY and SMNVEV (reference sequence). The CDR3 nucleotides are TGTGCCAGCAGGACAGGGGGCCGACCCTACGAGCAGTACTTC. It encodes CASRTGGRPYEQYF.

The chain combines TRBV18 with TRBJ1-1; the D is unclear. The ends were cut back, 1 base at V and 0 bases at J, with 6 bases in the middle. The CDR3 runs to 14 residues. Germline V gene lookup returns CDR1 KGHSH and CDR2 LQKENI. CDR3 region: CASSPRILNTEAFF. CDR3 DNA: TGTGCCAGCTCACCACGCATCTTGAACACTGAAGCTTTCTTT.

This clone was observed a handful of times. The chain recombines TRBV2 with TRBJ1-6; D is uncertain. Germline CDR1 and CDR2: SNHLY and FYNNEI. The CDR3 sequence is 12 residues long. Between the trimmed V and J ends, which lost 3 bases and 9 bases, there was a span of 6 bases. CDR3 nucleotide sequence: TGTGCCAGCAGTGAGAACATTTCACCCCTCCACTTT. This encodes CASSENISPLHF.

V usage is TRBV5-1 and J usage is TRBJ1-5, with D possibly being TRBD1 (5 bases). The V gene's germline CDR1 is SGHRS and CDR2 YFSETQ. Trimming shortened V by 4 bases and J by 0 bases, and 8 bases separated the two germline ends. CDR3 length: 14 amino acids. The CDR3 region is CASSVDSSNQPQHF. CDR3 bases: TGCGCCAGCAGCGTCGACAGTAGCAATCAGCCCCAGCATTTT.

The rearrangement uses TRBV12-2 and TRBJ2-2; the table gives TRBD2 as D, unverified against the DNA. TRBV12-2 is a pseudogene segment. The CDR3 contains 19 residues. CDR3 nucleotide sequence: TGTGCAAGTCGCTTAGCCTCGATGGGTGCGGGAGGAGGAACCGGGGAGCTGTTTTTT. Its translation: CASRLASMGAGGGTGELFF.

The chain has TRBV10-3 and TRBJ2-7; TRBD2 is a possible D gene (6 bases). Per the germline V gene, CDR1 is ENHRY and CDR2 is SYGVKD. The germline V and J ends were trimmed by 10 bases and 6 bases, with 22 bases remaining between them. The CDR3 sequence is 14 residues long. The CDR3, as DNA: TGTGCCACCCGGGGTGGGCCAGGGACTCTCGAGCAGTACTTC. Protein sequence: CATRGGPGTLEQYF.

The rearrangement links TRBV30 to TRBJ1-2; the D is unclear. Germline V gives CDR1 GTSNPN, CDR2 SVGIG (reference sequence). The germline V and J ends were trimmed by 2 bases and 5 bases, with 12 bases remaining between them. The CDR3 loop spans 13 amino acids. In nucleotides, the CDR3 is TGTGCCTGGAGTTCACAAACCTTTTATGGCTACACCTTC. Its protein product is CAWSSQTFYGYTF.

The genes are TRBV7-8 and TRBJ2-1, with 14 bases matching TRBD2. Unmatched junction bases numbered 12, after V lost 7 bases and J lost 10 bases. This CDR3 contains 16 residues. The germline V gene has CDR1 SGHVS and CDR2 FQNEAQ. CDR3 region: CASTPLGLAGGLEQFF. The CDR3 nucleotides read TGTGCCAGCACTCCGCTTGGACTAGCGGGAGGACTGGAGCAGTTCTTC.

The gene calls are TRBV5-1 and TRBJ2-5; 10 bases line up with TRBD2. Germline CDR1 is SGHRS and CDR2 is YFSETQ. Losses at the gene ends were 1 base for V and 2 bases for J; bases not matched to a gene: 5. The CDR3 is 16 residues long. The CDR3, as DNA: TGCGCCAGCAGCTTGATGGCTAGCGGGGGTCAAGAGACCCAGTACTTC. It encodes CASSLMASGGQETQYF.

V gene TRBV4-1 combines with J gene TRBJ2-3; 7 bases match TRBD2. The CDR3 contains 18 residues. V was pared by 2 bases and J by 0 bases, with 11 bases of the junction left unmatched. CDR1 and CDR2 (germline): MGHRA, YSYEKL. CDR3 in DNA: TGCGCCAGCAGCCAACTCGGTAGAGAGCGGGGAAGCACAGATACGCAGTATTTT. This encodes CASSQLGRERGSTDTQYF.

The chain links TRBV28 to TRBJ2-7; 9 bases align to TRBD1. Germline CDR1 reads MDHEN; CDR2 reads SYDVKM. The CDR3 contains 14 residues. With 7 bases clipped from V and 3 bases from J, the junction kept 7 bases outside the gene matches. The CDR3 DNA reads as TGTGCCAGCACCCTGGGACAGGGTATCTACGAGCAGTACTTC. Translation: CASTLGQGIYEQYF.

Regarding this clone: Since a much larger clone is just one base distant, this may be a read error. The V and J genes are TRBV29-1 and TRBJ2-5, with TRBD1 matching 8 bases. V was clipped by 7 bases and J by 5 bases; unmatched bases: 6. CDR3 size: 12 residues. CDR1 SQVTM and CDR2 ANQGSEA come from the germline V gene. CDR3 sequence (DNA): TGCAGCGCTCAGGGGGCAGGGGAGACCCAGTACTTC. The encoded protein is CSAQGAGETQYF.

The chain combines TRBV5-1 with TRBJ2-1; 12 nucleotides match TRBD2. Germline V lookup: CDR1 SGHRS, CDR2 YFSETQ. The CDR3 loop spans 17 amino acids. Trimming cost V 4 bases and J 3 bases; bases outside gene matches: 8. CDR3 DNA: TGCGCCAGCAGCACCGGGACTAGCGGGCCCCTCTACAATGAGCAGTTCTTC. This encodes CASSTGTSGPLYNEQFF.

The gene calls are TRBV5-1 and TRBJ2-5; possible D gene TRBD2, 7 bases. The CDR3 runs 15 residues. V lost 0 bases and J 5 bases, leaving 14 bases between the germline ends. Per germline, CDR1 SGHRS and CDR2 YFSETQ. Here the CDR3 reads CASSLAAGAWETQYF. The CDR3 coding sequence is TGCGCCAGCAGCTTGGCGGCGGGGGCATGGGAGACCCAGTACTTC.

V and J are TRBV7-2 and TRBJ1-1, with D possibly TRBD1 on 5 matching bases. The CDR3 is made up of 15 amino acids. Germline V gives CDR1 SGHTA, CDR2 FQGNSA. V lost 1 base and J lost 3, with 12 bases in between. CDR3 DNA: TGTGCCAGCAGCTTAGTTGCGGGGGATGACACTGAAGCTTTCTTT. It translates to CASSLVAGDDTEAFF.

The chain links TRBV6-5 to TRBJ2-1, with 7 nucleotides matching TRBD2. Germline lookup yields CDR1 MNHEY and CDR2 SVGAGI. V lost 5 bases to trimming and J lost 0 bases; unmatched junction nucleotides: 4. The CDR3 sequence is 15 residues long. The CDR3 nucleotides read TGTGCCAGCAGTCCTCTAGCGGCCTCCTACAATGAGCAGTTCTTC. This translates into CASSPLAASYNEQFF.

This chain uses TRBV12-5 with TRBJ1-5; D ambiguous. Germline CDR1 and CDR2: LGHNT and FRNRAP. Trimming removed 7 bases at V and 4 bases at J, with 17 bases between. The length of the CDR3 is 15 residues. The CDR3 here is CASAAPGKENQPQHF. The CDR3, as DNA: TGTGCTAGTGCCGCACCGGGAAAGGAGAATCAGCCCCAGCATTTT.

The chain has TRBV4-1 and TRBJ2-4, with TRBD1 matching over 9 bases. The CDR3 loop spans 17 amino acids. Germline loops: CDR1 MGHRA, CDR2 YSYEKL. Trimming took 4 bases from V and 2 from J; bases not matched to a gene: 9. CDR3 sequence reads: CASSRPGQGLSKNIQYF. CDR3 in DNA: TGCGCCAGCAGCCGCCCGGGACAGGGCTTATCCAAAAACATTCAGTACTTC.

The gene calls are TRBV19 and TRBJ1-1, with D possibly matching TRBD1 (5 bases). Germline lookup yields CDR1 LNHDA and CDR2 SQIVND (reference sequence). This CDR3 contains 15 residues. V was pared by 1 base and J by 3 bases, with 12 bases between. The CDR3 DNA follows: TGTGCCAGTAGTATAGGGCCACAGGTCTACACTGAAGCTTTCTTT. It translates to CASSIGPQVYTEAFF.